What follows is one T cell receptor (beta chain) and its context. Its antigen is not identified. Germline V gene lookup returns CDR1 MNHEY and CDR2 SVGAGI. This CDR3 has 14 residues. This record comes from a study of T cells expressing NK-cell markers. General study points: There remained a lack of clarity about HCMV specificity of expanded NKG2C+ T cell clones. Six of the donors carried dominant NKG2C+ clonotypes that took up 1.0-7.0% of their CD8+ T cells. These clonotypes also led the CD3+CD56-NKG2C+ fraction in four donors.

After re-calling the 5' RACE reads, TCRdb lists one entry per CDR3 protein, DNA absent. This repertoire includes fewer than 550,000 distinct CDR3 sequences. The V gene is TRBV6-5, the J gene TRBJ1-5; TCRdb's assignment of TRBD1 cannot be checked, as there is no DNA. The receptor's source is a woman aged 45-65 years in good health. The sequenced sample consisted of blood T cells: a sorted CD56 or NKG2C T cell subset, CD4+ or CD8+ T cells, or bulk PBMC T cells (not recorded which). This CDR3 is CASSYRGPNQPQHF.